Listed here are 25 T cell receptor beta chains from one sample, sequenced in a study of CD4+ T cells in melanoma. This table comes from immunoSEQ multiplex PCR, and its TCRdb copy is limited to in-frame clones, with some not included. The sample holds some 110,000 clones, 92% seen once. The sample consisted of peripheral blood. These receptors all stem from a human donor with melanoma.

This chain connects TRBV5-1 to TRBJ2-7, with 9 bases lining up with TRBD2. The J segment lost 5 bases and the V segment lost 2 bases, leaving 5 bases of the junction unmatched. The CDR3 runs to 14 residues. Germline V CDR1 and CDR2: SGHRS, YFSETQ. The CDR3 here is CASSFRERGDEQYF. CDR3 in DNA: TGCGCCAGCAGCTTTCGGGAGCGGGGGGACGAGCAGTACTTC.

The chain couples TRBV18 to TRBJ1-1, with TRBD1 as a possible D gene (6 bases). V was clipped by 5 bases and J by 1 base, with 17 bases between them. The CDR3 runs to 16 residues. Germline V gene data show CDR1 as KGHSH and CDR2 as LQKENI. CDR3 residues: CASSTSGAYGNTEAFF. CDR3 DNA sequence: TGTGCCAGCTCAACCTCAGGGGCCTATGGGAACACTGAAGCTTTCTTT.

The rearrangement uses TRBV7-2 and TRBJ2-5; D not resolved. V dropped 4 bases and J dropped 3 bases, with 15 bases sitting between them. The CDR3 sequence is 15 residues long. Germline V CDR1 and CDR2: SGHTA, FQGNSA. CDR3 in amino acids: CASSSGRFAEETQYF. The CDR3 DNA reads TGTGCCAGCAGCTCTGGGCGGTTTGCGGAAGAGACCCAGTACTTC.

This chain links TRBV7-2 with TRBJ2-3, with 10 bases that match TRBD2. The junction had 6 bases not matched to a gene; V was cut back by 3 bases and J by 3 bases. CDR3 length: 16 residues. Germline V lookup: CDR1 SGHTA, CDR2 FQGNSA. CDR3 DNA sequence: TGTGCCAGCAGCTTTCTGAGCGGGGGGGTGACAGATACGCAGTATTTT. This gives the protein CASSFLSGGVTDTQYF. The variable domain in full, completed from reference TRBV7-2 and TRBJ2-3, reads GAGVSQSPSNKVTEKGKDVELRCDPISGHTALYWYRQSLGQGLEFLIYFQGNSAPDKSGLPSDRFSAERTGGSVSTLTIQRTQQEDSAVYLCASSFLSGGVTDTQYFGPGTRLTVL.

The V gene is TRBV6-6, the J gene TRBJ2-7; 8 bases fit TRBD2. V shed 4 bases, J shed 5 bases, and the junction held 13 bases outside the gene matches. The CDR3 sequence is 16 residues long. Germline V gene data show CDR1 as MNHNY and CDR2 as SVGAGI (reference sequence). CDR3 sequence: CASSSVMSQREHEQYF. Here the CDR3 DNA reads TGTGCCAGCAGTTCTGTTATGTCTCAGCGGGAGCACGAGCAGTACTTC.

This clone was counted a few times. CDR3 nucleotides: TGTGCCAGTGTTACAGGGGGCGCGGGGACTGAAGCTTTCTTT. This translates into CASVTGGAGTEAFF. The genes are TRBV19 and TRBJ1-1, with TRBD1 identical over 9 bases. The CDR3 covers 14 residues. In germline, CDR1 is LNHDA, CDR2 SQIVND (reference sequence). J lost 5 bases, V lost 8 bases, and 9 bases had no gene match.

The gene calls are TRBV27 and TRBJ2-7; 8 bases are shared with TRBD2. CDR1 and CDR2 from the germline V gene are MNHEY and SMNVEV (reference sequence). The CDR3 spans 17 residues. The V segment lost 5 bases and the J segment 3 bases; nucleotides outside the gene matches: 15. CDR3 residues: CASSMGLVVAGNYEQYF. The CDR3 DNA sequence: TGTGCCAGCAGTATGGGACTAGTCGTGGCTGGGAACTACGAGCAGTACTTC.

V gene TRBV7-3 combines with J gene TRBJ2-3; TRBD2 might be the D (5 bases). The V end lost 3 bases, the J end lost 4 bases, and 14 bases lay between the germline ends. The germline V gene has CDR1 SGHTA and CDR2 FQGTGA. CDR3 length: 15 amino acids. The CDR3 loop reads CASSFPSGIADTQYF. The CDR3 DNA reads TGTGCCAGCAGCTTCCCCAGCGGTATAGCAGATACGCAGTATTTT. The full variable domain, in which reference TRBV7-3 and TRBJ2-3 provide the parts outside the CDR3, is GAGVSQTPSNKVTEKGKYVELRCDPISGHTALYWYRQSLGQGPEFLIYFQGTGAADDSGLPNDRFFAVRPEGSVSTLKIQRTERGDSAVYLCASSFPSGIADTQYFGPGTRLTVL.

This rearrangement joins TRBV6-4 to TRBJ2-2, with D tentatively TRBD1 (7 bases). The CDR3 totals 17 residues. The germline V gene has CDR1 MRHNA and CDR2 SNTAGT. V lost 2 bases and J lost 3, with 16 bases in between. The CDR3 region is CASSDKQGGPDTGELFF. For the CDR3, the DNA is TGTGCCAGCAGTGACAAGCAGGGGGGCCCGGACACCGGGGAGCTGTTTTTT.

The V call is TRBV21-1, the J call TRBJ2-4; the table's D gene call, TRBD1, was not cross checked with the DNA. TRBV21-1 is annotated as a pseudogene. The CDR3 is 13 residues long. The CDR3 reads CASSQGAKGIQYF. The CDR3 region has the DNA TGTGCCAGCAGCCAGGGGGCGAAGGGCATTCAGTACTTC.

The chain recombines TRBV6-5 with TRBJ2-5; 10 bases fit TRBD1. With the DNA end fitting TRBJ2-7 better, the J assignment may be wrong. The CDR3 is 15 residues long. Germline V gene sequence: CDR1 MNHEY, CDR2 SVGAGI. CDR3 sequence: CASRRGGTGAYEQYF. DNA of the CDR3: TGTGCCAGCAGGAGAGGGGGGACAGGGGCCTACGAGCAGTACTTC.

This chain joins TRBV2 and TRBJ1-5, with a weak D call TRBD1 (5 bases). V shed 3 bases and J shed 0 bases, with 9 bases lying between them. This CDR3 region has 15 residues. Germline V gives CDR1 SNHLY, CDR2 FYNNEI. DNA of the CDR3: TGTGCCAGCAGTGATCCAGGGACTAGCAATCAGCCCCAGCATTTT. As protein: CASSDPGTSNQPQHF. The full variable domain, rest sourced from reference TRBV2 and TRBJ1-5, is EPEVTQTPSHQVTQMGQEVILRCVPISNHLYFYWYRQILGQKVEFLVSFYNNEISEKSEIFDDQFSVERPDGSNFTLKIRSTKLEDSAMYFCASSDPGTSNQPQHFGDGTRLSIL.

The chain links TRBV7-9 to TRBJ1-1; D not certain. The CDR3 length is 12 residues. Trimming took off 1 base at V and 8 bases at J, with 8 bases between the two ends. CDR1 is SEHNR, CDR2 FQNEAQ, per germline (reference sequence). The CDR3 sequence is CASSLEEFEAFF. The DNA of the CDR3 is TGTGCCAGCAGCTTAGAGGAGTTCGAAGCTTTCTTT.

This chain links TRBV20-1 with TRBJ1-2; no clear D. The V end lost 3 bases, the J end lost 6 bases, and 8 bases lay between the germline ends. The CDR3 spans 11 residues. The germline V gene encodes CDR1 DFQATT and CDR2 SNEGSKA (reference sequence). The CDR3 nucleotides are TGCAGTGCTAGCAATGGAAATGGCTACACCTTC. Translation: CSASNGNGYTF.

CDR3 protein: CASSSTGGRQPQHF. CDR3 nucleotide sequence: TGTGCCAGCAGTTCTACAGGGGGCAGGCAGCCCCAGCATTTT. V is TRBV6-1 and J is TRBJ1-5; TRBD1 aligns across 9 bases. V was pared by 5 bases and J by 7 bases, with 6 bases of the junction left unmatched. This CDR3 has 14 residues. CDR1 is MNHNS, CDR2 SASEGT, per germline.

The rearrangement uses TRBV11-3 and TRBJ2-2; no clear D. V was shortened by 5 bases and J by 1 base, with 17 bases between the two germline ends. Germline V gene lookup returns CDR1 SGHNT and CDR2 YENEEA. The CDR3 loop spans 17 amino acids. The CDR3 DNA follows: TGTGCCAGCAGCGGCGGCGGTGGCACGTTGAACACCGGGGAGCTGTTTTTT. Protein sequence: CASSGGGGTLNTGELFF.

CDR3 sequence reads: CATRLAGGRRDTQYF. The CDR3 bases are TGTGCCACCCGACTAGCGGGAGGTCGTAGAGATACGCAGTATTTT. The chain recombines TRBV6-4 with TRBJ2-3, with 13 bases matching TRBD2. CDR1 is MRHNA and CDR2 is SNTAGT in the germline V gene. CDR3 length: 15 residues. After removal of 10 bases from V and 5 bases from J, the junction contained 9 bases not matched to a gene.

CDR3 bases: TGTGCCAGCTCACCGACAGCGGGGGGTTTCTACAATGAGCAGTTCTTC. Residues: CASSPTAGGFYNEQFF. The rearrangement uses TRBV18 and TRBJ2-1; 9 bases align to TRBD2. V dropped 3 bases and J dropped 3; count of bases not matched to a gene: 6. CDR3 size: 16 residues. Looked up from germline, CDR1 is KGHSH and CDR2 is LQKENI.

The genes are TRBV18 and TRBJ2-3; 7 nucleotides match TRBD2. The ends lost 3 bases at V and 4 bases at J; junction bases unmatched: 19. This CDR3 has 19 residues. In germline, CDR1 is KGHSH, CDR2 LQKENI. The CDR3 bases are TGTGCCAGCTCACCGCGGAGGCCCTCGGGACTACCGGATCCAGATACGCAGTATTTT. As protein: CASSPRRPSGLPDPDTQYF.

The chain carries TRBV6-4 and TRBJ2-2, with 7 bases lining up with TRBD1. The V gene's germline CDR1 is MRHNA and CDR2 SNTAGT. V shed 6 bases and J 5 bases; nucleotides not matched to a gene: 6. This CDR3 has 14 amino acids. In nucleotides, the CDR3 is TGTGCCAGCAGGATACAGGGGTTGACCGGGGAGCTGTTTTTT. The encoded protein is CASRIQGLTGELFF.

This clone was seen only a few times. Other DNA sequences in this specimen translate into the identical CDR3. The chain employs TRBV2 and TRBJ2-5; D is perhaps TRBD2 (6 bases). The CDR3 is made up of 13 amino acids. Per germline, CDR1 SNHLY and CDR2 FYNNEI. V lost 3 bases and J lost 2, with 7 bases in between. CDR3 residues: CASSDRGQETQYF. The CDR3 nucleotides read TGTGCCAGCAGTGATCGGGGGCAAGAGACCCAGTACTTC.

The CDR3 bases are TGTGCCAGCAGTTACTCACCCCACTTTGGGGTTGAGACCCAGTACTTC. This encodes CASSYSPHFGVETQYF. This rearrangement joins TRBV6-5 to TRBJ2-5; unclear D gene. The CDR3 contains 16 residues. Per germline, CDR1 MNHEY and CDR2 SVGAGI. Trimming took off 0 bases at V and 5 bases at J, with 16 bases between the two ends.

This clone was picked up a small number of times. The chain links TRBV5-6 to TRBJ1-5; no clear D gene. Trimming shortened V by 1 base and J by 10 bases, and 3 bases separated the two germline ends. The germline CDR1 and CDR2 sequences are SGHDT and YYEEEE. The CDR3 contains 10 residues. The CDR3 coding sequence is TGTGCCAGCAGCTTGAGTCCCCAGCATTTT. Its protein is CASSLSPQHF.

The J gene is TRBJ1-6, the V gene TRBV27; the match to TRBD1 covers 7 bases. CDR3 length: 17 amino acids. Per the germline V gene, CDR1 is MNHEY and CDR2 is SMNVEV (reference sequence). V dropped 6 bases and J dropped 0; count of bases not matched to a gene: 8. CDR3 sequence (DNA): TGTGCCAGCAGCAGAGACAGGGTCAGCTCCTATAATTCACCCCTCCACTTT. Translated: CASSRDRVSSYNSPLHF.

The chain combines TRBV5-5 with TRBJ2-3; D ambiguous. The CDR3 is made up of 18 amino acids. Trimming cost V 1 base and J 4 bases, with 22 bases left between them. CDR1 SGHKS and CDR2 YYEKEE come from the germline V gene (reference sequence). The CDR3 bases are TGTGCCAGCAGCTTGCGACCCTCCCGGCCGCCGATACCAGATACGCAGTATTTT. Its translation: CASSLRPSRPPIPDTQYF.